This T cell receptor (beta chain) is from a study of T cell responses to AZD1222 COVID-19 vaccine. The study's findings and limits: Regions left unmutated in variants are reportedly the target of nearly half of spike-specific TCRs. Two AZD1222 administrations were followed by greater Spike-specific TCR breadth and depth.

A remark on this clone: Its antigen is still unknown.

Here immunoSEQ multiplex PCR was the method, and the copy in TCRdb shows in-frame clones only, minus some. The sample lists 68,000 or so clones; about 88% were seen once. The ends were cut back, 8 bases at V and 4 bases at J, with 11 bases in the middle. The germline V gene has CDR1 LNHDA and CDR2 SQIVND (reference sequence). CDR3 length: 12 residues. This clonotype originated in an adult in good health. Sample: peripheral blood, taken on day 0 of AZD1222 vaccination. The chain carries TRBV19 and TRBJ1-2; D perhaps matches TRBD1 (5 bases). The CDR3 DNA is TGTGCCAGTTCCGCCAGGGCCTATGGCTACACCTTC. This gives the protein CASSARAYGYTF.